These T cell receptor beta chains were read from a single sample in a study. TCRdb used MiXCR to reprocess the multiplex PCR reads, holding one entry per CDR3 protein. The profile shows around 700 distinct CDR3 sequences, about 30% of them singletons. The sequencing input was tumor-infiltrating Tregs sorted from the breast tumor. These receptors originate from a female donor with breast cancer. CDR3s include the opening cysteine and the closing phenylalanine or tryptophan. The D gene is left open where the match is weak. Some rows mark clone size as missing; the rest say once, few, many or name a class of expanded clone.

J	D	V	size	DNA	CDR3
TRBJ1-2	TRBD1	TRBV12-3/TRBV12-4	-	TGTGCCAGCAGTTTGGGACAGACCTATGGCTACACCTTC	CASSLGQTYGYTF
TRBJ1-2	TRBD1	TRBV12-3/TRBV12-4	-	TGTGCCAGCAGTTTACCGGGACAGGGAGCTGGCTACACCTTC	CASSLPGQGAGYTF
TRBJ1-2	TRBD1	TRBV12-3/TRBV12-4	-	TGTGCCAGCAGTAGACAGGGAAAATTCTATGGCTACACCTTC	CASSRQGKFYGYTF
TRBJ1-2	-	TRBV12-3/TRBV12-4	-	TGTGCCAGCAGTCGCCCGACAGGTTCGGTCGACTATGGCTACACCTTC	CASSRPTGSVDYGYTF
TRBJ1-2	-	TRBV12-3/TRBV12-4	large	TGTGCCAGCAGTCAAGCTAACTATGGCTACACCTTC	CASSQANYGYTF
TRBJ1-2	-	TRBV12-3/TRBV12-4	-	TGTGCCAGCATCACGGGGACTGGCTATGGCTACACCTTC	CASITGTGYGYTF
TRBJ1-2	TRBD1	TRBV12-3/TRBV12-4	-	TGTGCCAGCGGATGGACAGGGAGGCCGGGCTACACCTTC	CASGWTGRPGYTF
TRBJ1-2	TRBD1	TRBV12-3/TRBV12-4	-	TGTGCCAGCAGTTCCTCCGGGACAGGGGCTGGCTACACCTTC	CASSSSGTGAGYTF
TRBJ1-2	-	TRBV12-3/TRBV12-4	-	TGTGCCAGCAGCACGGCTGGCTACACCTTC	CASSTAGYTF
TRBJ1-2	-	TRBV12-3/TRBV12-4	large	TGTGCCAGCAGTAAGGGTCTCTATGGCTACACCTTC	CASSKGLYGYTF
TRBJ1-2	-	TRBV12-3/TRBV12-4	-	TGTGCCAGCAGTCCACGGGGCCCGTTGAATGGCTACACCTTC	CASSPRGPLNGYTF
TRBJ1-2	-	TRBV12-3/TRBV12-4	medium-sized	TGTGCCACCCGAGGGAAGGGGTATCATGGCTACACCTTC	CATRGKGYHGYTF
TRBJ1-2	-	TRBV12-3/TRBV12-4	-	TGTGCCAGCAGTTTCAGGGACTCCACTAGAGGCTACACCTTC	CASSFRDSTRGYTF
TRBJ1-2	TRBD1	TRBV12-3/TRBV12-4	few	TGTTCCACCAGTTGGGACAGGGGCAATGGCTACACCTTC	CSTSWDRGNGYTF
TRBJ1-2	-	TRBV12-3/TRBV12-4	large	TGTGCCAGCAGTTTACTCACAGAAGACTATGGCTACACCTTC	CASSLLTEDYGYTF
TRBJ1-2	TRBD1	TRBV12-3/TRBV12-4	large	TGTGCCAGCAGTCCGCCCGACAGGGAGAGTGGCTACACCTTC	CASSPPDRESGYTF
TRBJ1-2	TRBD1	TRBV12-3/TRBV12-4	large	TGTGCCAGCAGCCGACAGGGAAACTATGGCTACACCTTC	CASSRQGNYGYTF
TRBJ1-2	TRBD1	TRBV12-3/TRBV12-4	-	TGTGCCAGCAGCCAGAGGCCCGGGACAGGGAGCGTGGATGGCTACACCTTC	CASSQRPGTGSVDGYTF
TRBJ1-2	TRBD1	TRBV12-3/TRBV12-4	-	TGTGTCAGCAGTAGACAGGGCCCTGATGGCTACACCTTC	CVSSRQGPDGYTF
TRBJ1-2	-	TRBV12-3/TRBV12-4	few	TGTGCCAGCAGTTTAGCAGACTATGGCTACACCTTC	CASSLADYGYTF
TRBJ1-2	TRBD1	TRBV12-3/TRBV12-4	large	TGTGCCAGCAGTTTTCCCGGGACAGACTATGGCTACACCTTC	CASSFPGTDYGYTF
TRBJ1-2	-	TRBV12-3/TRBV12-4	medium-sized	TGTGCCAGCAGTTTTATCGGGTCCCGGGGAGAAGGGTACACCTTC	CASSFIGSRGEGYTF
TRBJ1-2	-	TRBV12-3/TRBV12-4	-	TGTGCCAGCGGGACACAGAAAAGCTATGGCTACACCTTC	CASGTQKSYGYTF
TRBJ1-2	-	TRBV12-3/TRBV12-4	-	TGTGCCAGCAGTGCCTACCTGGGTAGGGAGGCTAACTATGGCTACACCTTC	CASSAYLGREANYGYTF
TRBJ1-2	-	TRBV12-3/TRBV12-4	large	TGTGCCAGCAGCTCTGTGACAGATTTCTATGGCTACACCTTC	CASSSVTDFYGYTF
TRBJ1-2	-	TRBV12-3/TRBV12-4	large	TGTGCCAGCAGCCCATTGTTCACTGGTAACTATGGCTACACCTTC	CASSPLFTGNYGYTF
TRBJ1-2	-	TRBV12-3/TRBV12-4	few	TGTGCCAGCAGTTTTCCCGGGGCAGGCTATGGCTACACCTTC	CASSFPGAGYGYTF
TRBJ1-2	-	TRBV12-3/TRBV12-4	large	TGTGCCAGCACCTTAGGGGCGTTTTATGGCTACACCTTC	CASTLGAFYGYTF
TRBJ1-2	TRBD1	TRBV12-3/TRBV12-4	few	TGTGCCAGCAGTTCGTATTCCGGGACAGGGAGGCCGGGCTACACCTTC	CASSSYSGTGRPGYTF
TRBJ1-2	-	TRBV12-3/TRBV12-4	-	TGTGCCAGCAGTATGCTGGGACGCGGGAGAGGTGGCTACACCTTC	CASSMLGRGRGGYTF
TRBJ1-2	-	TRBV12-3/TRBV12-4	few	TGTGCCAGCAGTTTAGGATATGACGGGGCAGGCTATGGCTACACCTTC	CASSLGYDGAGYGYTF
TRBJ1-2	TRBD1	TRBV12-3/TRBV12-4	large	TGTGCCAGCAGCTCCGGGACAGATTTCTATGGCTACACCTTC	CASSSGTDFYGYTF
TRBJ1-2	TRBD1	TRBV12-3/TRBV12-4	large	TGTGCCAGCAGTCTCGGGACAGCAAGCTATGGCTACACCTTC	CASSLGTASYGYTF
TRBJ1-2	TRBD1	TRBV12-3/TRBV12-4	few	TGTGCCAGCAGCCCGCCCGGGACAGGGTGGGGCTACACCTTC	CASSPPGTGWGYTF
TRBJ1-2	-	TRBV12-3/TRBV12-4	few	TGTGCCAGCAGTTTAGGGCCCCGGGGTGGCTACACCTTC	CASSLGPRGGYTF
TRBJ1-2	TRBD1	TRBV12-3/TRBV12-4	-	TGTGCCAGCAGTTCGTATTCCGGGACAGACTATGGCTACACCTTC	CASSSYSGTDYGYTF
TRBJ1-2	TRBD1	TRBV12-3/TRBV12-4	hyperexpanded	TGTGCCAGCAGTAGACAGGGGCGGATCTATGGCTACACCTTC	CASSRQGRIYGYTF
TRBJ1-2	-	TRBV12-3/TRBV12-4	few	TGTGCCAGCAGCTTAGCGCCACGGAGGGAAGGGAACCTCTATGGCTACACCTTC	CASSLAPRREGNLYGYTF
TRBJ1-2	-	TRBV12-3/TRBV12-4	-	TGTGCCAGCAGTAGAAAGGGCCGGAGCTATGGCTACACCTTC	CASSRKGRSYGYTF
TRBJ1-2	TRBD1	TRBV12-3/TRBV12-4	-	TGTGCCAGCAAGAAGGGACAGGGAGCTGGCTACACCTTC	CASKKGQGAGYTF
TRBJ1-2	TRBD1	TRBV12-3/TRBV12-4	many	TGTGCCAGCAGTAGACAGGGCAGCTATGGCTACACCTTC	CASSRQGSYGYTF